This T cell receptor beta chain came from a study of response to subunit inactivated influenza vaccine. The sample holds a few counts of this clonotype. Its antigen is as yet unknown. The CDR3 sequence is 13 residues long. V trimming: 6 bases; J trimming: 1 base; junction bases outside the gene matches: 6. CDR1 and CDR2 (germline): DFQATT, SNEGSKA (reference sequence). In TCRdb, the RT-PCR reads were re-called with MiXCR into one record per CDR3 protein. The sample lists about 650,000 distinct CDR3 sequences, approximately 14% occurring once. Findings and caveats of the study: Authors suggested that a seasonal influenza vaccination recruits few new T cells each time.

The chain has TRBV20-1 and TRBJ2-7; 7 bases agree with TRBD1. Here the sequenced sample was PBMCs from blood, taken roughly 12 days after vaccination. This receptor was identified in a man aged 50 or older who received an inactivated influenza vaccine. DNA for the CDR3: TGCAGTGCAGAATACAGGGGATCCTACGAGCAGTACTTC. It yields the protein CSAEYRGSYEQYF.